The next 6 T cell receptor beta chains were all read from a single sample in a study of shared clonotypes between healthy human individuals. The data were produced by immunoSEQ multiplex PCR, yet TCRdb's version contains in-frame clones alone and is incomplete. The data hold some 490,000 clones, with more than 75% observed a single time. Material: PBMCs. Receptors originate from a woman aged 40 to 49 in good health. Some clones in this sample may be carry-over from other donors' samples.

The chain links TRBV28 to TRBJ2-5; the match to TRBD2 covers 12 bases. The CDR3 has 18 residues. Germline CDR1 is MDHEN and CDR2 is SYDVKM. V shed 3 bases, J shed 2 bases, and the junction held 10 bases outside the gene matches. CDR3 coding DNA: TGTGCCAGCAGTTTTATTGGAAGGACTAGCGGGGCTCAAGAGACCCAGTACTTC. Residues: CASSFIGRTSGAQETQYF.

The chain links TRBV27 to TRBJ2-7; D may be TRBD1 (5 bases). The CDR3 sequence is 14 residues long. Germline CDR1 reads MNHEY; CDR2 reads SMNVEV (reference sequence). The V end was cut by 5 bases, the J end by 4 bases, with 15 bases between. The DNA for the CDR3 is TGTGCCAGCAGTCCATCCCCCCAGGGTTACGAGCAGTACTTC. Translated, it gives CASSPSPQGYEQYF.

In this sample, this clone turned up many times. The V gene is TRBV2, the J gene TRBJ2-1, with 12 bases identical to TRBD2. Germline lookup yields CDR1 SNHLY and CDR2 FYNNEI. The V segment lost 7 bases and the J segment 7 bases; nucleotides outside the gene matches: 5. The CDR3 is made up of 14 amino acids. The CDR3 spells CASTTGTSGNEQFF. The CDR3 nucleotides are TGTGCCAGCACCACCGGGACTAGCGGGAATGAGCAGTTCTTC. The full variable domain, its missing parts supplied by reference TRBV2 and TRBJ2-1, is EPEVTQTPSHQVTQMGQEVILRCVPISNHLYFYWYRQILGQKVEFLVSFYNNEISEKSEIFDDQFSVERPDGSNFTLKIRSTKLEDSAMYFCASTTGTSGNEQFFGPGTRLTVL.

This clone has only a few counts. This sequence joins TRBV29-1 and TRBJ1-1; D gene ambiguous. V dropped 7 bases and J dropped 2 bases, with 11 bases sitting between them. Per the germline V gene, CDR1 is SQVTM and CDR2 is ANQGSEA. The CDR3 is 12 amino acids. The CDR3 loop is CSGVSPNTEAFF. CDR3 bases: TGCAGCGGGGTCTCTCCTAACACTGAAGCTTTCTTT.

This clone was observed a handful of times. CDR3 sequence reads: CASSRTGWGEQFF. Here the CDR3 DNA reads TGTGCCAGCAGCCGCACCGGTTGGGGGGAGCAGTTCTTC. The chain recombines TRBV11-2 with TRBJ2-1; D could derive from TRBD1 or TRBD2 (5 bases each). CDR3 length equals 13 residues. V was clipped by 5 bases and J by 10 bases, with 15 bases between them. The germline CDR1 and CDR2 sequences are SGHAT and FQNNGV.

The chain links TRBV9 to TRBJ2-7, with TRBD2 identical over 8 bases. This CDR3 comprises 14 residues. The V segment lost 1 base and the J segment 1 base; nucleotides outside the gene matches: 1. Germline CDR1 SGDLS, CDR2 YYNGEE. The CDR3 reads CASSVSSGSYEQYF. The CDR3 DNA is TGTGCCAGCAGCGTATCTAGCGGGTCCTACGAGCAGTACTTC.